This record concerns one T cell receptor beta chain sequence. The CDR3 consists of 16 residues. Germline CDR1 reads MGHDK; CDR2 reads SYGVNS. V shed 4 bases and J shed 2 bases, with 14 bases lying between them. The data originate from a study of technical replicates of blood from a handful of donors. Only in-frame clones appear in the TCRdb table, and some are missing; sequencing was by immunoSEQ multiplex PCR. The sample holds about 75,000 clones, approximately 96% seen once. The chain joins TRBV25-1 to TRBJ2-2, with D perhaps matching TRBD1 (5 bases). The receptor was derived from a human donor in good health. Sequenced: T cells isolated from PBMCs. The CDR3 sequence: CASSGLRTLNTGELFF. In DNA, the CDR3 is TGTGCCAGCAGTGGTTTGCGGACACTAAACACCGGGGAGCTGTTTTTT. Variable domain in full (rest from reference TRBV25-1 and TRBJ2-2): EADIYQTPRYLVIGTGKKITLECSQTMGHDKMYWYQQDPGMELHLIHYSYGVNSTEKGDLSSESTVSRIRTEHFPLTLESARPSHTSQYLCASSGLRTLNTGELFFGEGSRLTVL.